This T cell receptor (beta chain) appears in the sequencing data of a study of blood T cell repertoires in COVID-19. About the study: From the United States, Italy and Spain came samples of acute and convalescent COVID-19. Sources were T cells, B-cell-depleted T cells, or PBMCs; the material itself was cDNA or gDNA.

Germline-derived CDR1 and CDR2 are SGHTA and FQGNSA. The CDR3 extends over 11 amino acids. The V end lost 0 bases, the J end lost 13 bases, and 9 bases lay between the germline ends. In the original processing: Researchers report that nucleated cell counts were estimated from reference gene primer amplification. Clones were sequenced by immunoSEQ multiplex PCR, and TCRdb holds only the in-frame ones, with some missing. The V and J calls and clone size were taken over from that table, and D and trimming were inferred from the DNA. The table records 140,000 to 150,000 clones, 88% of them present only once.

This sequence originates from a man between 60 and 75 years old with active or convalescent COVID-19. Input material: peripheral blood. The V call is TRBV7-2, the J call TRBJ1-2, with D unresolved. CDR3 in amino acids: CASSLAEARTF. In DNA form, the CDR3 reads TGTGCCAGCAGCTTAGCTGAGGCACGCACCTTC.